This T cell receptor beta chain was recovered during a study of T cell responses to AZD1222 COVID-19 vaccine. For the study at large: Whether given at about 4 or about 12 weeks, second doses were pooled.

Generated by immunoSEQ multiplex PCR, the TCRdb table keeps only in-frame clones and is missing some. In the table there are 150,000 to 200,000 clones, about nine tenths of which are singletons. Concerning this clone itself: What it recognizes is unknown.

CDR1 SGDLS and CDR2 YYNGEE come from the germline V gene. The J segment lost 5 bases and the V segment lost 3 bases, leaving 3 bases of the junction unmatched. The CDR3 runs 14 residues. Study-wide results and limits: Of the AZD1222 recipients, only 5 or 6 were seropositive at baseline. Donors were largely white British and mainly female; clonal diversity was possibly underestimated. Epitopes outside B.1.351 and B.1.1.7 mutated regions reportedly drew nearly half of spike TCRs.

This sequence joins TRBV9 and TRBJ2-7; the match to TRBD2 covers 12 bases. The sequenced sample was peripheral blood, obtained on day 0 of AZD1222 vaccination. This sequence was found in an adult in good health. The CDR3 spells CASSETSGGDEQYF. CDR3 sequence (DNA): TGTGCCAGCAGCGAGACTAGCGGGGGTGACGAGCAGTACTTC.